Reported below is one T cell receptor beta chain. The source of the sample is a study of blood T cell repertoires in COVID-19. Study details: Researchers got acute and convalescent COVID-19 samples from the United States, Italy and Spain. PBMCs, B-cell-depleted T cells, or T cells were the source of the cDNA or gDNA that made up the material.

Per the original methods: Reference gene primer amplification gave nucleated cell count estimates. Clones were read by immunoSEQ multiplex PCR, and TCRdb kept only the in-frame ones, dropping some. V, J and clone size derive from that table, while D and trimming were established from the DNA sequence. The table records about 78,000 clones, nearly 90% of them present only once. The V segment lost 3 bases and the J segment 12 bases; nucleotides outside the gene matches: 9. This CDR3 has 13 residues. Germline V gives CDR1 SGHRS, CDR2 YFSETQ. V is TRBV5-1 and J is TRBJ2-5; 9 positions match TRBD1. This TCR was recovered from a woman of 80 years or more with active or convalescent COVID-19. Specimen: peripheral blood. The CDR3 loop reads CASSSGTGMGKYF. DNA of the CDR3: TGCGCCAGCAGCTCCGGGACAGGGATGGGGAAGTACTTC.